The 29 T cell receptor beta chains presented below share a single source sample, sequenced in a study of spatial heterogeneity in lung cancer. Study findings and constraints: For expanded intratumoral alpha and beta TCRs, counts tracked tumor mutation counts.

TCRdb redid the calling of the 5' RACE reads with MiXCR, one entry per CDR3 protein. The sample records approximately 1,500 distinct CDR3 sequences, 9% to 12% being singletons. Stated time point: sample taken at primary tumor resection. Their antigens remain unidentified. The starting material was lung tumor tissue, obtained at surgery. The receptor set was obtained from a female donor with early-stage non-small cell lung cancer.

This clonotype is large in the sample. Found in a library prepared for alpha chains, this beta chain is an off-target read, and its abundance has little meaning. V usage is TRBV20-1 and J usage is TRBJ2-7; 9 positions agree with TRBD2. The CDR3 contains 14 residues. Germline values: CDR1 DFQATT, CDR2 SNEGSKA (reference sequence). V was clipped by 6 bases and J by 3 bases; unmatched bases: 9. The CDR3 sequence: CSAPSAGGLYEQYF. CDR3 nucleotides: TGCAGTGCCCCCAGTGCGGGAGGGCTCTACGAGCAGTACTTC.

With respect to this clonotype: Within a library made for alpha chains, this beta chain is off target, and its count is uninformative. The chain uses TRBV7-6 and TRBJ2-7, with D maybe TRBD2 (5 bases). CDR1 is SGHVS, CDR2 FNYEAQ, per germline. Between the trimmed V and J ends, which lost 5 bases and 5 bases, there was a span of 16 bases. The CDR3 consists of 14 residues. This chain's CDR3 is CASSPLGGYDEQYF. CDR3 DNA: TGTGCCAGCAGCCCCCTTGGAGGTTACGACGAGCAGTACTTC.

This clonotype rates as medium-sized. Little can be read into the size of this beta chain, an off-target read in a library designed for alpha chains. This rearrangement joins TRBV7-2 to TRBJ2-1; 7 bases fit TRBD2. CDR3 length: 16 amino acids. CDR1 SGHTA and CDR2 FQGNSA come from the germline V gene. V was pared by 4 bases and J by 1 base, with 7 bases of the junction left unmatched. The CDR3 nucleotides are TGTGCCAGCAGCTACTTTAGCGGGTTGTCCTACAATGAGCAGTTCTTC. It yields the protein CASSYFSGLSYNEQFF.

In the case of this clonotype: A library prepared for alpha chains yielded this beta chain as an off-target read; its size is of little meaning. The rearrangement links TRBV28 to TRBJ2-1; no firm D call. The CDR3 loop spans 11 amino acids. From germline, CDR1 is MDHEN and CDR2 SYDVKM. The V and J ends lost 6 bases and 9 bases respectively, with 9 bases between them. The CDR3 region has the DNA TGTGCCAGCAGCCTTGACGCTGAGCAGTTCTTC. It specifies CASSLDAEQFF.

This clonotype is classed as medium-sized. This beta chain appears as a stray read in a library generated for alpha chains; its size is not informative. V is TRBV23-1 and J is TRBJ2-5; D ambiguous. TRBV23-1 is reported as an ORF; its role is uncertain. The germline V and J ends were trimmed by 3 bases and 1 base, with 6 bases remaining between them. This CDR3 comprises 13 residues. The CDR3 nucleotides are TGCGCCAGCAGTCACCCAGGCCAAGAGACCCAGTACTTC. Translated, it gives CASSHPGQETQYF.

As concerns this clonotype: Because the library targeted alpha chains, this beta chain is an off-target read whose size means little. CDR3 sequence reads: CASSSKSRDRGGAFF. The CDR3 DNA sequence: TGTGCCAGCAGTTCCAAATCCCGGGACAGGGGTGGCGCTTTCTTT. The genes are TRBV6-2 or TRBV6-3 and TRBJ1-1; 10 bases line up with TRBD1. Germline loops: CDR1 MNHEY, CDR2 SVGEGT. The CDR3 extends over 15 amino acids. With 4 bases clipped from V and 11 bases from J, the junction kept 13 bases outside the gene matches.

As to this clonotype: Since it is a stray read in a library aimed at alpha chains, this beta chain has a size that is not meaningful. This chain connects TRBV7-8 to TRBJ2-7, with D hard to call. The CDR3 runs 12 residues. The germline V gene has CDR1 SGHVS and CDR2 FQNEAQ. Trimming took 4 bases from V and 2 from J, leaving 6 bases between them. CDR3 loop: CASSSTPYEQYF. The CDR3 DNA reads as TGTGCCAGCAGCTCCACCCCCTACGAGCAGTACTTC.

This clonotype is labeled medium-sized. Within a library made for alpha chains, this beta chain is off target, and its count is uninformative. The chain combines TRBV7-2 with TRBJ1-1; unclear D gene. The CDR3 is 13 residues long. In germline, CDR1 is SGHTA, CDR2 FQGNSA. V lost 8 bases and J 3 bases, leaving 13 bases between the germline ends. The CDR3 DNA reads as TGTGCCAGCTCGACCCTGAGGGACACTGAAGCTTTCTTT. Its translation is CASSTLRDTEAFF.

This clonotype was recorded at least ten times. This beta chain is a stray read from a library made for alpha chains; its abundance is not meaningful. The rearrangement joins TRBV9 to TRBJ2-5; D gene ambiguous. The CDR3 has 14 amino acids. V was trimmed by 0 bases and J by 1 base, leaving 7 bases between them. Germline loops: CDR1 SGDLS, CDR2 YYNGEE. CDR3 sequence (DNA): TGTGCCAGCAGCGTAGGCGGCAGCCAAGAGACCCAGTACTTC. Its translation is CASSVGGSQETQYF.

This clonotype is medium-sized (0.01 to 0.1%) in the sample. As an off-target read in a library built for alpha chains, this beta chain has a frequency of little significance. The chain couples TRBV5-1 to TRBJ2-7; TRBD1 agrees at 9 bases. V dropped 4 bases and J dropped 6; count of bases not matched to a gene: 8. Germline loops: CDR1 SGHRS, CDR2 YFSETQ. This CDR3 contains 14 residues. CDR3 sequence: CASSGGQGEVEQYF. CDR3 DNA: TGCGCCAGCAGCGGGGGACAGGGTGAGGTCGAGCAGTACTTC.

As for this clonotype: As an off-target read in a library built for alpha chains, this beta chain has a frequency of little significance. The CDR3 reads CASSLSAGTPIGYGYTF. As DNA, the CDR3 is TGTGCCAGCAGCTTATCCGCCGGGACACCGATTGGCTATGGCTACACCTTC. J is TRBJ1-2 and V is TRBV7-2; weak D call: TRBD1 (6 bases). The germline V gene encodes CDR1 SGHTA and CDR2 FQGNSA. Trimming shortened V by 2 bases and J by 4 bases, and 20 bases separated the two germline ends. This CDR3 comprises 17 residues.

As concerns this clonotype: For a library built for alpha chains, this beta chain is a stray read; little rests on its size. CDR3 nucleotides: TGTGCCAGCAGCTCCACCTCGGGACAATACAATGAGCAGTTCTTC. Protein product: CASSSTSGQYNEQFF. The V gene is TRBV7-2, the J gene TRBJ2-1, with TRBD1 as a possible D gene (6 bases). V shed 4 bases and J shed 4 bases, with 14 bases lying between them. The CDR3 has 15 amino acids. Germline lookup yields CDR1 SGHTA and CDR2 FQGNSA. Variable domain in full (rest from reference TRBV7-2 and TRBJ2-1): GAGVSQSPSNKVTEKGKDVELRCDPISGHTALYWYRQSLGQGLEFLIYFQGNSAPDKSGLPSDRFSAERTGGSVSTLTIQRTQQEDSAVYLCASSSTSGQYNEQFFGPGTRLTVL.

For this clonotype: A library prepared for alpha chains yielded this beta chain as an off-target read; its size is of little meaning. The chain has TRBV28 and TRBJ2-1; TRBD1 matches 7 bases. Germline-derived CDR1 and CDR2 are MDHEN and SYDVKM. J gave up 8 bases and V 5 bases, and 3 bases lay outside the gene matches. There are 12 residues in the CDR3. This CDR3 reads CASSEQGYEQFF. In DNA, the CDR3 is TGTGCCAGCAGTGAACAGGGGTATGAGCAGTTCTTC.

Judged by abundance, this clonotype is medium-sized. This beta chain appears as a stray read in a library generated for alpha chains; its size is not informative. The V call is TRBV11-2, the J call TRBJ2-1, with D perhaps TRBD1 or TRBD2 (5 bases each). V gave up 4 bases and J gave up 7 bases, with 20 bases separating them. This CDR3 spans 16 amino acids. Germline-derived CDR1 and CDR2 are SGHAT and FQNNGV. The CDR3, as DNA: TGTGCCAGCAGCTCTGGAACCGGGACCACCTCAAATGAGCAGTTCTTC. Translation gives CASSSGTGTTSNEQFF.

Turning to this clonotype: Since the library was made to target alpha chains, this beta chain is a stray read and its abundance is not meaningful. This chain joins TRBV11-2 and TRBJ1-4, with 8 bases that match TRBD1. Trimming removed 6 bases from V and 8 bases from J; junction bases left unmatched: 5. This CDR3 contains 13 residues. Looked up from germline, CDR1 is SGHAT and CDR2 is FQNNGV. The CDR3 DNA reads TGTGCCAGCAGAATGACAGGGGAAGAAAAACTGTTTTTT. Residues: CASRMTGEEKLFF. Drawing the rest from reference TRBV11-2 and TRBJ1-4, the complete variable domain is EAGVAQSPRYKIIEKRQSVAFWCNPISGHATLYWYQQILGQGPKLLIQFQNNGVVDDSQLPKDRFSAERLKGVDSTLKIQPAKLEDSAVYLCASRMTGEEKLFFGSGTQLSVL.

Sample share makes this clonotype medium-sized. This beta chain is a stray read from a library made for alpha chains; its abundance is not meaningful. The chain joins TRBV5-6 to TRBJ2-3; D tentatively fits TRBD1 or TRBD2 (7 bases each). Germline V lookup: CDR1 SGHDT, CDR2 YYEEEE. The CDR3 is 16 amino acids. The germline V and J ends were trimmed by 1 base and 4 bases, with 16 bases remaining between them. CDR3 bases: TGTGCCAGCAGCTTGAGGGGGGGACAGCGGTCAGATACGCAGTATTTT. It translates to CASSLRGGQRSDTQYF.

This clonotype is labeled as medium-sized. This beta chain appears as a stray read in a library generated for alpha chains; its size is not informative. In nucleotides, the CDR3 is TGTGCCAGCAGCCTGGGGGGCGGGGGCCTCCAAGAGACCCAGTACTTC. It yields the protein CASSLGGGGLQETQYF. The rearrangement joins TRBV7-9 to TRBJ2-5, with D tentatively TRBD2 (7 bases). Germline lookup yields CDR1 SEHNR and CDR2 FQNEAQ (reference sequence). Trimming cost V 5 bases and J 1 base, with 17 bases left between them. The CDR3 has 16 residues.

This clonotype counts as medium-sized. In a library made to pick up alpha chains, this beta chain is a stray read with a size that means little. The chain combines TRBV5-6 with TRBJ1-2; D ambiguous. Trimming took 4 bases from V and 4 from J, leaving 14 bases between them. This CDR3 is built from 14 residues. Germline V CDR1 and CDR2: SGHDT, YYEEEE. CDR3 region: CASSIETGLYGYTF. DNA of the CDR3: TGTGCCAGCAGCATCGAGACTGGCCTCTATGGCTACACCTTC.

This clonotype occurred a few times. Found in a library prepared for alpha chains, this beta chain is an off-target read, and its abundance has little meaning. The chain carries TRBV24-1 and TRBJ2-1; TRBD2 matches 15 bases. V lost 2 bases and J lost 8; bases outside the gene matches: 6. Germline V gives CDR1 KGHDR, CDR2 SFDVKD. The length of the CDR3 is 17 residues. CDR3 sequence reads: CATSDSGTSGRLDEQFF. The CDR3 region has the DNA TGTGCCACCAGTGATTCCGGGACTAGCGGGAGGTTAGATGAGCAGTTCTTC.

By frequency in the sample, this clonotype is medium-sized. This beta chain is a stray sequence in a library constructed for alpha chains; its clone size is not meaningful. For the CDR3, the DNA is TGCGCCAGCAGCCCGACTAGCGGGGCTAGCGGAGATACGCAGTATTTT. Translating gives CASSPTSGASGDTQYF. The chain is built from TRBV5-1 and TRBJ2-3; TRBD2 matches at 11 bases. The germline V gene encodes CDR1 SGHRS and CDR2 YFSETQ. The CDR3 contains 16 residues. V trimming: 4 bases; J trimming: 5 bases; junction bases outside the gene matches: 9.

Within the sample, this clonotype is medium-sized. Since the library was made to target alpha chains, this beta chain is a stray read and its abundance is not meaningful. The chain links TRBV23-1 to TRBJ1-1; D not resolved. TRBV23-1 is an ORF, with its function uncertain. The CDR3 loop spans 14 amino acids. V gave up 4 bases and J gave up 5 bases, with 14 bases separating them. The CDR3 is CASSPPWPGTEAFF. CDR3 bases: TGCGCCAGCAGTCCACCTTGGCCGGGGACTGAAGCTTTCTTT.

This clonotype was counted only a few times. At one end, the junction sequence differs from germline, possibly due to a read error. A library made for alpha chains picked up this beta chain off target, so its size means little. V gene TRBV2 combines with J gene TRBJ2-2; 14 bases match TRBD2. The CDR3 contains 16 residues. Germline lookup yields CDR1 SNHLY and CDR2 FYNNEI. CDR3 in DNA: TGTGCCAGCAGGGAAGGGACTAGCGGGGGTTTCCGGGAGCTGTTTTTT. It translates to CASREGTSGGFRELFF.

Relative to its sample, this clonotype is large. The library was built for alpha chains, so this beta chain is an off-target read and its size means little. The genes are TRBV7-2 and TRBJ2-1; 8 bases match TRBD1. Trimming removed 5 bases from V and 6 bases from J; junction bases left unmatched: 9. Germline-derived CDR1 and CDR2 are SGHTA and FQGNSA. CDR3 length: 15 residues. CDR3 coding DNA: TGTGCCAGCAGCCAAGGGACAGGCCACTTCAATGAGCAGTTCTTC. Encoded protein: CASSQGTGHFNEQFF.

In this sample, this clonotype turned up many times. This beta chain is a stray read from a library made for alpha chains; its abundance is not meaningful. The chain employs TRBV4-3 and TRBJ2-1; weak D call: TRBD1 (5 bases). CDR3 length: 18 residues. CDR1 and CDR2 (germline): LGHNA, YSLEER. V lost 0 bases and J lost 0, with 15 bases in between. The CDR3 nucleotides are TGCGCCAGCAGCCAAGATCTCTGGCGCGACAGCTCCTACAATGAGCAGTTCTTC. It specifies CASSQDLWRDSSYNEQFF.

This clonotype has just a few counts. This beta chain represents an off-target read in a library built for alpha chains; its size is of limited meaning. The chain uses TRBV6-2 or TRBV6-3 and TRBJ2-7; TRBD1 matches at 7 bases. The J segment lost 9 bases and the V segment lost 7 bases, leaving 15 bases of the junction unmatched. The germline CDR1 and CDR2 sequences are MNHEY and SVGEGT. The CDR3 is made up of 14 amino acids. CDR3 DNA: TGTGCCAGCACCCCGGGACAGCCTCCCCTACGGCAGTACTTC. Amino acids: CASTPGQPPLRQYF.

For this clonotype: This beta chain turned up in a library designed for alpha chains; as an off-target read, its abundance says little. The rearrangement joins TRBV28 to TRBJ2-2; D could derive from TRBD1 or TRBD2 (6 bases each). V gave up 6 bases and J gave up 5 bases, with 16 bases separating them. Germline CDR1 reads MDHEN; CDR2 reads SYDVKM. There are 15 residues in the CDR3. This CDR3 is CASSTTEGGTGELFF. The CDR3 region has the DNA TGTGCCAGCAGCACCACAGAAGGGGGGACCGGGGAGCTGTTTTTT.

In this sample, this clonotype turned up a few times. A library made for alpha chains picked up this beta chain off target, so its size means little. The V and J genes are TRBV5-6 and TRBJ1-4; perhaps TRBD1 as D (6 bases). The CDR3 length is 15 residues. The V end was cut by 1 base, the J end by 5 bases, with 12 bases between. Germline values: CDR1 SGHDT, CDR2 YYEEEE. The CDR3, as DNA: TGTGCCAGCAGCTTGCCCGGACAGAAAAATGAAAAACTGTTTTTT. Encoded protein: CASSLPGQKNEKLFF.

This clonotype is labeled as medium-sized. A library prepared for alpha chains yielded this beta chain as an off-target read; its size is of little meaning. This chain links TRBV6-2 or TRBV6-3 with TRBJ2-7; D is possibly TRBD1 or TRBD2 (5 bases each). The germline gives CDR1 MNHEY, CDR2 SVGEGT. With 6 bases removed from V and 2 bases from J, the gap between germline ends came to 11 bases. CDR3 length: 13 amino acids. DNA of the CDR3: TGTGCCAGCAGCCCGAGGGGAACCTACGAGCAGTACTTC. It yields the protein CASSPRGTYEQYF.

This clonotype is deemed medium-sized. The library was built for alpha chains, so this beta chain is an off-target read and its size means little. The chain employs TRBV19 and TRBJ2-1, with D perhaps TRBD1 or TRBD2 (6 bases each). The CDR3 sequence is 12 residues long. V lost 8 bases to trimming and J lost 3 bases, with 8 bases between them. Per germline, CDR1 LNHDA and CDR2 SQIVND (reference sequence). The DNA of the CDR3 is TGTGCCAGTGAGGGGGGCTACAATGAGCAGTTCTTC. Amino acids: CASEGGYNEQFF.